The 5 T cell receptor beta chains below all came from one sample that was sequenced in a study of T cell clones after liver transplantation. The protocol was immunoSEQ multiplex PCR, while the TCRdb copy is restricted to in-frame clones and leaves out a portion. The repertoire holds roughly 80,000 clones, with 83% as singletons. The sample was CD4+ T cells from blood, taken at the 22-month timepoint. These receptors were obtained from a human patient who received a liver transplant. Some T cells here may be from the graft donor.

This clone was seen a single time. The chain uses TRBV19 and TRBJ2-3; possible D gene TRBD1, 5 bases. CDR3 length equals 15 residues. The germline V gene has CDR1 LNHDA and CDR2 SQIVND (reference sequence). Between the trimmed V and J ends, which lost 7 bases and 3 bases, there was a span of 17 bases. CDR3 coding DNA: TGTGCCAGTAAGAAGGGGCTTAGGGGTACAGATACGCAGTATTTT. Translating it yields CASKKGLRGTDTQYF. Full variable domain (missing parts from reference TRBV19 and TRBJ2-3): DGGITQSPKYLFRKEGQNVTLSCEQNLNHDAMYWYRQDPGQGLRLIYYSQIVNDFQKGDIAEGYSVSREKKESFPLTVTSAQKNPTAFYLCASKKGLRGTDTQYFGPGTRLTVL.

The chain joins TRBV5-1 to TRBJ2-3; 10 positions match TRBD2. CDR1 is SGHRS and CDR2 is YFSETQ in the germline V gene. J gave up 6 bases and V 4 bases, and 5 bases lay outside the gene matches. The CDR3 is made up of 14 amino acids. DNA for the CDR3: TGCGCCAGCAGCAGAAGCGGGGGGGAGGATACGCAGTATTTT. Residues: CASSRSGGEDTQYF.

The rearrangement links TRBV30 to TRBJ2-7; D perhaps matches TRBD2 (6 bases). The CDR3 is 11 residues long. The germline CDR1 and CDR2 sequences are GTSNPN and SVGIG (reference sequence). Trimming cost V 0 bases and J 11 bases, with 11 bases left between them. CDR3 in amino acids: CAWSVRGNKYF. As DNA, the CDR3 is TGTGCCTGGAGTGTACGGGGGAACAAGTACTTC.

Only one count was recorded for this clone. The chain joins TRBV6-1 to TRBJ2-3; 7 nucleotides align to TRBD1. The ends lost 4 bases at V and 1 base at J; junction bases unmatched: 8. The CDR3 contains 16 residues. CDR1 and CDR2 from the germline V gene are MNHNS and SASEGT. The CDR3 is CASSASYRGGTDTQYF. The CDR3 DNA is TGTGCCAGCAGTGCCTCCTACAGGGGAGGCACAGATACGCAGTATTTT.

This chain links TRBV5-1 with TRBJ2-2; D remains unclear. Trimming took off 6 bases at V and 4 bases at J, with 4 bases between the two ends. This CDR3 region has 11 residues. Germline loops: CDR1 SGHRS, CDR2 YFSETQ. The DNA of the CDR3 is TGCGCCAGCACCCTCACCGGGGAGCTGTTTTTT. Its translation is CASTLTGELFF.